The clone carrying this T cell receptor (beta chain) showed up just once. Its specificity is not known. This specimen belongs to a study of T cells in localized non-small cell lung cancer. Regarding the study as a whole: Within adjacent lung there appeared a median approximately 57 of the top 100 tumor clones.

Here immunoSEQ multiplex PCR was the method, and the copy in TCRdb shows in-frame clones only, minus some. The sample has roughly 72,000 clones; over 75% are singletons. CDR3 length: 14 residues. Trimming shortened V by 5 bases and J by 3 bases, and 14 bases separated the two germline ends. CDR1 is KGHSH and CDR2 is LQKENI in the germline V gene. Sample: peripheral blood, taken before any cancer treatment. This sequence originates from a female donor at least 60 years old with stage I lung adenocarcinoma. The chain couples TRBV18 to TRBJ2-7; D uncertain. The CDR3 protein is CASSVSHSDYEQYF. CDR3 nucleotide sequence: TGTGCCAGCTCAGTTAGTCATTCGGACTACGAGCAGTACTTC. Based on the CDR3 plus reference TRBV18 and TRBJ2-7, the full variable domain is NAGVMQNPRHLVRRRGQEARLRCSPMKGHSHVYWYRQLPEEGLKFMVYLQKENIIDESGMPKERFSAEFPKEGPSILRIQQVVRGDSAAYFCASSVSHSDYEQYFGPGTRLTVT.